Each of the 5 T cell receptor beta chains below was sequenced from the same sample in a study of TIL therapy for anti-PD-1-resistant metastatic lung cancer. The time point here: pre-treatment sample, taken before nivolumab and TIL therapy. Tumor tissue came from excised metastases, mostly pleural nodules or supraclavicular lymph nodes. The immunoSEQ assay was v3. TCRdb keeps only in-frame clones here, not all; method: immunoSEQ multiplex PCR. The data contain roughly 92,000 clones, around 71% of them singletons. The specimen was tumor tissue, collected at baseline. These receptor sequences come from a person between 25 and 79 years old with non-small cell lung cancer.

The chain is built from TRBV6-5 and TRBJ2-3, with 9 bases that match TRBD2. The V and J ends lost 5 bases and 1 base, in that order; junction bases with no gene match: 4. CDR3 length: 15 residues. In germline, CDR1 is MNHEY, CDR2 SVGAGI. The chain's CDR3 is CASSKRGARTDTQYF. CDR3 nucleotides: TGTGCCAGCAGTAAGCGGGGGGCCCGCACAGATACGCAGTATTTT.

The chain links TRBV28 to TRBJ2-3, with 7 nucleotides matching TRBD2. The V segment lost 8 bases and the J segment 4 bases; nucleotides outside the gene matches: 6. Germline CDR1 is MDHEN and CDR2 is SYDVKM. CDR3 size: 13 residues. The CDR3 reads CASFLRESDTQYF. The CDR3 DNA reads as TGTGCCAGCTTCCTGCGGGAGTCAGATACGCAGTATTTT.

The chain couples TRBV7-3 to TRBJ2-7, with D possibly being TRBD1 (5 bases). The CDR3 runs to 13 residues. V shed 3 bases and J shed 0 bases, with 6 bases lying between them. Looked up from germline, CDR1 is SGHTA and CDR2 is FQGTGA. Here the CDR3 reads CASSFDSSYEQYF. The CDR3 bases are TGTGCCAGCAGCTTTGACAGCTCCTACGAGCAGTACTTC.

The CDR3: CASSLARLSEQYF. The CDR3 nucleotides read TGTGCCAGCAGCTTGGCGCGTCTAAGCGAGCAGTACTTC. The rearrangement links TRBV7-8 to TRBJ2-7; no reliable D call. This CDR3 comprises 13 residues. V shed 3 bases and J shed 6 bases, with 12 bases lying between them. Germline lookup yields CDR1 SGHVS and CDR2 FQNEAQ.

The chain carries TRBV10-1 and TRBJ2-5, with a possible D match to TRBD1 (5 bases). The CDR3 runs to 15 residues. Germline V CDR1 and CDR2: WNHNN, SYGVQD (reference sequence). V lost 1 base and J lost 1, with 10 bases in between. CDR3 sequence (DNA): TGCGCCAGCAGTGAGTGGCGGACAATCCAAGAGACCCAGTACTTC. Translating gives CASSEWRTIQETQYF.